The 22 T cell receptor beta chains below all came from one sample that was sequenced in a study of blood T cells in healthy people across ages. Then a second PCR, running roughly 7 to 11 cycles, was carried out with a sample-barcoded 5' primer and a J-beta primer mix. TCRdb reprocessed the 5' RACE reads with MiXCR, giving one entry per CDR3 protein. The table has 780,000 or so distinct CDR3 sequences, about 25% seen once. These data are also associated with another study on T cells of mothers and their children.

Material: blood. Every receptor here comes from a boy aged 5 to 17 in good health.

The chain employs TRBV30 and TRBJ1-1, with D unclear. Trimming stripped 5 bases from V and 0 bases from J, with 4 bases between. Germline V CDR1 and CDR2: GTSNPN, SVGIG (reference sequence). The CDR3 has 11 residues. As DNA, the CDR3 is TGTGCCTGGGCTCTGAACACTGAAGCTTTCTTT. Protein sequence: CAWALNTEAFF.

This clonotype was counted between two and nine times. The genes are TRBV5-5 and TRBJ1-5, with D possibly being TRBD1 (5 bases). Germline V gene lookup returns CDR1 SGHKS and CDR2 YYEKEE (reference sequence). CDR3 length: 17 residues. Trimming shortened V by 0 bases and J by 3 bases, and 16 bases separated the two germline ends. CDR3 residues: CASSLAAGGPPNQPQHF. CDR3 in DNA: TGTGCCAGCAGCTTGGCCGCCGGGGGTCCCCCCAATCAGCCCCAGCATTTT.

This chain joins TRBV5-5 and TRBJ2-1; 12 positions match TRBD2. The CDR3 sequence is 17 residues long. Germline trimming cut 4 bases from V and 3 bases from J; bases unmatched to any gene: 8. Germline CDR1 SGHKS, CDR2 YYEKEE (reference sequence). CDR3 sequence (DNA): TGTGCCAGCAGCCACAAATGGACTAGCGGGAACTACAATGAGCAGTTCTTC. This sequence encodes CASSHKWTSGNYNEQFF.

V is TRBV13 and J is TRBJ2-7, with D maybe TRBD2 (6 bases). Between the trimmed V and J ends, which lost 2 bases and 7 bases, there was a span of 21 bases. This CDR3 is built from 16 residues. Germline values: CDR1 PRHDT, CDR2 FYEKMQ (reference sequence). The CDR3 loop reads CASSLTGGGTGGEQYF. In DNA, the CDR3 is TGTGCCAGCAGCTTAACCGGAGGCGGGACCGGTGGGGAGCAGTACTTC. The full variable domain, in which reference TRBV13 and TRBJ2-7 provide the parts outside the CDR3, is AAGVIQSPRHLIKEKRETATLKCYPIPRHDTVYWYQQGPGQDPQFLISFYEKMQSDKGSIPDRFSAQQFSDYHSELNMSSLELGDSALYFCASSLTGGGTGGEQYFGPGTRLTVT.

V gene TRBV2 combines with J gene TRBJ2-7, with 7 positions matching TRBD2. V gave up 3 bases and J gave up 3 bases; unmatched junction bases: 8. The germline gives CDR1 SNHLY, CDR2 FYNNEI. The CDR3 spans 15 residues. The CDR3, as DNA: TGTGCCAGCAGTGAGGGACGGGGGGTTTACTACGAGCAGTACTTC. Translated, it gives CASSEGRGVYYEQYF.

This clonotype was seen more than once but under ten times. This chain connects TRBV7-2 to TRBJ2-5; TRBD2 matches at 13 bases. The J call may be in error: the DNA end matches TRBJ2-1 better. This CDR3 is 18 amino acids long. Germline loops: CDR1 SGHTA, CDR2 FQGNSA. The DNA of the CDR3 is TGTGCCAGCAGCCCTAAGGTTGGACTAGCGGGAGCACAAAATGAGCAGTTCTTC. As protein: CASSPKVGLAGAQNEQFF.

This rearrangement joins TRBV10-3 to TRBJ2-5; 10 bases match TRBD2. The end of the DNA fits TRBJ2-1 better, so the J call may be wrong. Germline CDR1 ENHRY, CDR2 SYGVKD. This CDR3 is built from 16 residues. In nucleotides, the CDR3 is TGTGCCATCAGTGGGGGAGTAGCGGGAGGCAACAATGAGCAGTTCTTC. Amino acids: CAISGGVAGGNNEQFF.

In this sample, this clonotype turned up many times. The V call is TRBV7-9, the J call TRBJ2-7; 9 positions match TRBD1. The germline V gene has CDR1 SEHNR and CDR2 FQNEAQ (reference sequence). After removal of 1 base from V and 2 bases from J, the junction contained 3 bases not matched to a gene. CDR3 length equals 15 residues. The CDR3 DNA follows: TGTGCCAGCAGCTTAGAGGGACAGGGACCCTACGAGCAGTACTTC. Its protein product is CASSLEGQGPYEQYF.

This clonotype was seen many times. The CDR3 nucleotides are TGTGCCAGTCCGGGCAGGGTAGAGACCCAGTACTTC. This encodes CASPGRVETQYF. The chain joins TRBV19 to TRBJ2-5; possible D gene TRBD1, 5 bases. Germline V gene lookup returns CDR1 LNHDA and CDR2 SQIVND (reference sequence). V was shortened by 8 bases and J by 4 bases, with 11 bases between the two germline ends. The CDR3 has 12 residues.

This clonotype was detected only once. The chain links TRBV9 to TRBJ2-3; either TRBD1 or TRBD2 may fit D (5 bases each). The CDR3 runs 15 residues. CDR1 and CDR2 from the germline V gene are SGDLS and YYNGEE. V was pared by 3 bases and J by 0 bases, with 11 bases between. CDR3 region: CASSAGPPSTDTQYF. CDR3 DNA sequence: TGTGCCAGCAGCGCGGGGCCGCCTAGCACAGATACGCAGTATTTT.

The chain is built from TRBV29-1 and TRBJ2-3; D not resolved. This CDR3 region has 9 residues. CDR1 is SQVTM, CDR2 ANQGSEA, per germline. Trimming cost V 0 bases and J 8 bases, with 0 bases left between them. CDR3 loop: CSVEDTQYF. CDR3 in DNA: TGCAGCGTTGAAGATACGCAGTATTTT.

The CDR3 coding sequence is TGTGCCAGCAGCTTAGGGGGGACAGGGGGCTACCGGGCCTACGAGCAGTACTTC. It codes for CASSLGGTGGYRAYEQYF. The genes are TRBV7-8 and TRBJ2-7; 12 positions agree with TRBD1. V trimming: 1 base; J trimming: 2 bases; junction bases outside the gene matches: 9. CDR3 size: 18 residues. Germline loops: CDR1 SGHVS, CDR2 FQNEAQ.

V usage is TRBV7-2 and J usage is TRBJ2-5; D is perhaps TRBD1 (5 bases). The CDR3 extends over 14 amino acids. Per the germline V gene, CDR1 is SGHTA and CDR2 is FQGNSA. V shed 5 bases and J shed 4 bases, with 14 bases lying between them. The CDR3 loop is CASSPPPGLETQYF. CDR3 nucleotides: TGTGCCAGCAGCCCTCCTCCAGGGTTAGAGACCCAGTACTTC.

The chain couples TRBV7-2 to TRBJ1-1; D gene ambiguous. The CDR3 runs 13 residues. CDR1 and CDR2 (germline): SGHTA, FQGNSA. Trimming removed 11 bases at V and 0 bases at J, with 13 bases between. CDR3 sequence (DNA): TGTGCCGGCGCCCAGCGGGTGAACACTGAAGCTTTCTTT. Its protein is CAGAQRVNTEAFF. Complete variable domain (other parts from reference TRBV7-2 and TRBJ1-1): GAGVSQSPSNKVTEKGKDVELRCDPISGHTALYWYRQSLGQGLEFLIYFQGNSAPDKSGLPSDRFSAERTGGSVSTLTIQRTQQEDSAVYLCAGAQRVNTEAFFGQGTRLTVV.

This clonotype was seen only a few times. The rearrangement joins TRBV10-3 to TRBJ1-4; TRBD1 aligns across 9 bases. This CDR3 spans 14 amino acids. The J segment lost 6 bases and the V segment lost 6 bases, leaving 5 bases of the junction unmatched. Looked up from germline, CDR1 is ENHRY and CDR2 is SYGVKD. The DNA of the CDR3 is TGTGCCATCAGGGAGACAGGGGGAGATGAAAAACTGTTTTTT. Translating gives CAIRETGGDEKLFF.

This clonotype was observed a few times. The rearrangement links TRBV5-1 to TRBJ2-7; possibly TRBD1 for D (6 bases). The germline CDR1 and CDR2 sequences are SGHRS and YFSETQ. Trimming stripped 2 bases from V and 5 bases from J, with 14 bases between. CDR3 length: 14 residues. The CDR3 region is CASSFGQGFNEQYF. CDR3 coding DNA: TGCGCCAGCAGCTTTGGGCAGGGGTTCAACGAGCAGTACTTC.

Only a few counts were recorded for this clonotype. The chain recombines TRBV10-3 with TRBJ2-1; 12 bases are shared with TRBD2. In germline, CDR1 is ENHRY, CDR2 SYGVKD. The CDR3 is made up of 20 amino acids. Trimming removed 6 bases from V and 7 bases from J; junction bases left unmatched: 22. As DNA, the CDR3 is TGTGCCATCAGCCAAACCGGACTAGCGGGACGAGCTACCCAGGATAATGAGCAGTTCTTC. Its translation is CAISQTGLAGRATQDNEQFF.

This clonotype has more than one count but fewer than ten. The CDR3 nucleotides are TGTGCCAGTAGTGATTCCAGGGACCGGTTCAGCGATACGCAGTATTTT. Its translation is CASSDSRDRFSDTQYF. V gene TRBV19 combines with J gene TRBJ2-3; the D call may be TRBD1 or TRBD2 (5 bases each). This CDR3 region has 16 residues. Trimming took off 5 bases at V and 6 bases at J, with 21 bases between the two ends. Germline CDR1 reads LNHDA; CDR2 reads SQIVND (reference sequence).

J is TRBJ2-7 and V is TRBV7-2; the match to TRBD2 covers 13 bases. This CDR3 contains 14 residues. Trimming removed 5 bases from V and 6 bases from J; junction bases left unmatched: 4. In germline, CDR1 is SGHTA, CDR2 FQGNSA. This CDR3 is CASSPGLAGIEQYF. CDR3 DNA: TGTGCCAGCAGCCCGGGACTAGCGGGAATCGAGCAGTACTTC.

This rearrangement joins TRBV28 to TRBJ1-6, with 7 bases lining up with TRBD1. CDR1 and CDR2 from the germline V gene are MDHEN and SYDVKM. The CDR3 contains 15 residues. With 2 bases clipped from V and 9 bases from J, the junction kept 7 bases outside the gene matches. The DNA of the CDR3 is TGTGCCAGCAGTTTAGCAGGGGGGCCCAGTTCACCCCTCCACTTT. This codes for CASSLAGGPSSPLHF.

The table lists this clonotype with a few counts. V is TRBV5-1 and J is TRBJ2-3; D not resolved. The germline V and J ends were trimmed by 3 bases and 1 base, with 12 bases remaining between them. CDR1 is SGHRS, CDR2 YFSETQ, per germline. The CDR3 length is 15 residues. The CDR3 sequence: CASSSQSGGTDTQYF. The CDR3 DNA reads as TGCGCCAGCAGCTCGCAATCTGGGGGCACAGATACGCAGTATTTT.

V usage is TRBV6-5 and J usage is TRBJ1-1; D unresolved. The ends were cut back, 4 bases at V and 10 bases at J, with 22 bases in the middle. The CDR3 is 15 amino acids. Per the germline V gene, CDR1 is MNHEY and CDR2 is SVGAGI. The CDR3 spells CASSSIVDLAVGAFF. In nucleotides, the CDR3 is TGTGCCAGCAGTTCTATAGTAGATTTGGCAGTTGGAGCTTTCTTT.